The table lists the clone carrying this TCR beta chain with many counts. The CDR3 runs 14 residues. Trimming took 1 base from V and 0 from J, leaving 7 bases between them. Germline CDR1 is LGHDT and CDR2 is YNNKEL (reference sequence). Uncontrolled infection, other autoimmune disease, pregnancy and lactation each barred patients from inclusion. What was amplified from RNA transcripts were TCR beta CDR3 regions. A set of HTBI primers served as the primers for a first-round RT-PCR of the TCR CDR3. TCRdb recomputed calls from the multiplex PCR reads with MiXCR, one row per CDR3 protein. The sample lists approximately 380,000 distinct CDR3 sequences, about 18% occurring once. This record belongs to a study of T cells in Graves' hyperthyroidism and ophthalmopathy.

The chain links TRBV3-1 to TRBJ2-7, with D perhaps matching TRBD1 (6 bases). Sequencing was carried out using blood. The sequence was collected from a man between 18 and 35 years old with Graves' ophthalmopathy. Here the CDR3 DNA reads TGTGCCAGCAGCCAAGCAGGGGACTCCTACGAGCAGTACTTC. It codes for CASSQAGDSYEQYF.